A single sample is the source of the 9 T cell receptor beta chains below, sequenced in a study of T-cell reconstitution after alpha-beta-depleted transplantation in children. Unique molecular identifiers were incorporated during preparation of the TCRbeta library. TCRdb re-analysed the PCR reads in MiXCR, keeping a single row per CDR3 protein. The table includes about 690,000 distinct CDR3 sequences, around 17% detected once. Specimen: PBMCs from the stem cell graft donor, collected from the stem cell graft. The receptors derive from a human donor who donated a stem cell graft to a child with acute myeloid leukemia.

The chain joins TRBV7-8 to TRBJ2-1; D unclear. The germline V gene encodes CDR1 SGHVS and CDR2 FQNEAQ. There are 14 residues in the CDR3. V shed 1 base and J shed 8 bases, with 12 bases lying between them. The CDR3 loop reads CASSLEPHPHEQFF. The CDR3 coding sequence is TGTGCCAGCAGCTTAGAACCCCATCCACATGAGCAGTTCTTC.

The chain links TRBV5-1 to TRBJ1-1, with D uncertain. From germline, CDR1 is SGHRS and CDR2 YFSETQ. Trimming removed 1 base from V and 0 bases from J, with 13 bases in between. This CDR3 is 16 amino acids long. In DNA, the CDR3 is TGCGCCAGCAGCTTGAACAGCATATCTTTGAACACTGAAGCTTTCTTT. Translation: CASSLNSISLNTEAFF.

V is TRBV12-3 or TRBV12-4 and J is TRBJ2-7; TRBD2 agrees at 10 bases. Trimming removed 3 bases from V and 6 bases from J; junction bases left unmatched: 5. The CDR3 is made up of 14 amino acids. CDR3 in amino acids: CASSFLAGASEQYF. In DNA form, the CDR3 reads TGTGCCAGCAGTTTCCTAGCGGGGGCCTCCGAGCAGTACTTC.

This clonotype was seen a few times. V is TRBV20-1 and J is TRBJ2-2, with D possibly matching TRBD1 (5 bases). Between the trimmed V and J ends, which lost 2 bases and 0 bases, there was a span of 10 bases. The CDR3 loop spans 15 amino acids. CDR1 is DFQATT and CDR2 is SNEGSKA in the germline V gene (reference sequence). CDR3 DNA: TGCAGTGCTAGACAGGGATTTTCGAACACCGGGGAGCTGTTTTTT. It yields the protein CSARQGFSNTGELFF.

This clonotype was observed at least ten times. The J gene is TRBJ2-7, the V gene TRBV20-1, with a possible D match to TRBD2 (7 bases). Trimming took off 1 base at V and 7 bases at J, with 17 bases between the two ends. The length of the CDR3 is 14 residues. CDR1 and CDR2 (germline): DFQATT, SNEGSKA (reference sequence). CDR3 residues: CSARAGGGLREQYF. CDR3 DNA: TGCAGTGCTAGAGCGGGGGGCGGACTAAGAGAGCAGTACTTC.

At least ten counts were recorded for this clonotype. The J gene is TRBJ2-1, the V gene TRBV7-2, with D possibly being TRBD2 (5 bases). V shed 1 base and J shed 5 bases, with 9 bases lying between them. Per germline, CDR1 SGHTA and CDR2 FQGNSA. The CDR3 runs to 14 residues. CDR3 protein: CASSLGGRHNEQFF. The CDR3 bases are TGTGCCAGCAGCTTAGGCGGGCGGCACAATGAGCAGTTCTTC.

A single count supports this clonotype. The junction and the germline gene differ at one end; a read error may be behind it. This chain links TRBV7-2 with TRBJ2-7, with 7 bases lining up with TRBD2. Germline CDR1 SGHTA, CDR2 FQGNSA. This CDR3 region has 15 residues. DNA for the CDR3: TGTGCCACCAGCTTCCTCGGGGGGACTTACTACGAGCAGTACTTC. Translation gives CATSFLGGTYYEQYF.

This clonotype was recorded at least ten times. V gene TRBV6-4 combines with J gene TRBJ2-1; 10 bases match TRBD1. Per germline, CDR1 MRHNA and CDR2 SNTAGT. The length of the CDR3 is 13 residues. The V gene end was trimmed by 4 bases and the J gene end by 10 bases; junction bases not matched to a gene: 4. The CDR3 region has the DNA TGTGCCAGCAGTGCACAGACAGGGGGCGAGCAGTTCTTC. It encodes CASSAQTGGEQFF.

This clonotype has a handful of counts. The chain uses TRBV7-2 and TRBJ2-1, with D possibly being TRBD1 (5 bases). V was shortened by 6 bases and J by 3 bases, with 15 bases between the two germline ends. This CDR3 has 15 residues. Germline lookup yields CDR1 SGHTA and CDR2 FQGNSA. CDR3 nucleotide sequence: TGTGCCAGCAGTCAGGACACGAACCTCTACAATGAGCAGTTCTTC. Translated: CASSQDTNLYNEQFF.